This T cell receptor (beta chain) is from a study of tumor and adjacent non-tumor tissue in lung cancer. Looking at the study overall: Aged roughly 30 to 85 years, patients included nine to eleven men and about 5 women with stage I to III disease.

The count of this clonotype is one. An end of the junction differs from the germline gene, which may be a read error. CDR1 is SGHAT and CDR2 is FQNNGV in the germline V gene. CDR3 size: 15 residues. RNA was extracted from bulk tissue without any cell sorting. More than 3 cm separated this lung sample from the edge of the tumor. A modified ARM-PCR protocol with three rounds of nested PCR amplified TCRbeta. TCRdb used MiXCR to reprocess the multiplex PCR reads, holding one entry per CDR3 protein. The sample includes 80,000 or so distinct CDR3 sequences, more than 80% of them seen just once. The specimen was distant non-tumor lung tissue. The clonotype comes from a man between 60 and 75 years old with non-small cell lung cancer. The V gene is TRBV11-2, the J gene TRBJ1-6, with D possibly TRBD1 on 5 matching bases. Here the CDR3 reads CTSSLGADNISPLHF. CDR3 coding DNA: TGTACCAGCAGCTTAGGAGCGGACAATATTTCACCCCTCCACTTT.